Below are 23 T cell receptor beta chains sequenced from a single sample in a study of T cell changes during pregnancy in multiple sclerosis. TCRdb's table, derived via immunoSEQ multiplex PCR, lists solely in-frame clones and lacks some. The profile shows tens of thousands of clones, roughly 92% of them singletons. Sequencing was done on a sample of peripheral blood. All receptors derive from a female donor with multiple sclerosis, enrolled in a pregnancy study.

This chain joins TRBV6-1 and TRBJ2-1; 11 bases are shared with TRBD2. V lost 4 bases to trimming and J lost 6 bases; unmatched junction nucleotides: 2. The CDR3 consists of 14 residues. In germline, CDR1 is MNHNS, CDR2 SASEGT. CDR3 region: CASSGLAGGNEQFF. CDR3 DNA: TGTGCCAGCAGTGGGCTAGCGGGAGGCAATGAGCAGTTCTTC.

The chain couples TRBV6-4 to TRBJ2-1, with TRBD2 matching over 10 bases. Germline V CDR1 and CDR2: MRHNA, SNTAGT. Losses at the gene ends were 6 bases for V and 7 bases for J; bases not matched to a gene: 9. The CDR3 loop spans 15 amino acids. CDR3 sequence (DNA): TGTGCCAGCAGCTTTACTAGCGGGAAGGGGAATGAGCAGTTCTTC. The encoded protein is CASSFTSGKGNEQFF.

This sequence joins TRBV29-1 and TRBJ1-4; 7 nucleotides line up with TRBD1. V gave up 5 bases and J gave up 8 bases; unmatched junction bases: 5. This CDR3 has 12 residues. Germline CDR1 reads SQVTM; CDR2 reads ANQGSEA. This chain's CDR3 is CSVTGVGEKLFF. The CDR3 nucleotides are TGCAGCGTTACAGGGGTAGGAGAAAAACTGTTTTTT.

The CDR3 spells CASSELLAGSAYEQYF. In DNA form, the CDR3 reads TGCGCCAGCAGTGAGTTACTAGCGGGTTCCGCCTACGAGCAGTACTTC. The chain is built from TRBV10-1 and TRBJ2-7, with 9 positions matching TRBD2. CDR1 and CDR2 (germline): WNHNN, SYGVQD (reference sequence). The CDR3 has 16 residues. Trimming cost V 1 base and J 2 bases; bases outside gene matches: 6.

This chain connects TRBV27 to TRBJ2-1; no clear D. From germline, CDR1 is MNHEY and CDR2 SMNVEV (reference sequence). The CDR3 is 14 amino acids. Trimming removed 9 bases from V and 0 bases from J, with 12 bases in between. CDR3 coding DNA: TGTGCCAGGGGCCCTTCAGGCTCCTACAATGAGCAGTTCTTC. It translates to CARGPSGSYNEQFF.

This clone is a singleton in its sample. This chain links TRBV7-9 with TRBJ2-2, with 7 bases that match TRBD2. Per the germline V gene, CDR1 is SEHNR and CDR2 is FQNEAQ (reference sequence). The CDR3 runs to 16 residues. After removal of 5 bases from V and 0 bases from J, the junction contained 6 bases not matched to a gene. The CDR3 region has the DNA TGTGCCAGCAGCGGACCGGGACTACCGAACACCGGGGAGCTGTTTTTT. It codes for CASSGPGLPNTGELFF.

The chain uses TRBV20-1 and TRBJ2-5; no firm D call. Trimming cost V 5 bases and J 0 bases, with 4 bases left between them. The CDR3 sequence is 11 residues long. CDR1 DFQATT and CDR2 SNEGSKA come from the germline V gene (reference sequence). CDR3 sequence: CSAAYQETQYF. As DNA, the CDR3 is TGCAGTGCTGCGTACCAAGAGACCCAGTACTTC.

The rearrangement joins TRBV4-1 to TRBJ1-1, with 10 positions matching TRBD1. After removal of 3 bases from V and 0 bases from J, the junction contained 7 bases not matched to a gene. Germline V lookup: CDR1 MGHRA, CDR2 YSYEKL. The CDR3 loop spans 17 amino acids. This CDR3 reads CASSQDPGQGMNTEAFF. The CDR3 region has the DNA TGCGCCAGCAGCCAGGATCCGGGACAGGGGATGAACACTGAAGCTTTCTTT.

The V call is TRBV5-1, the J call TRBJ1-3; maybe TRBD1 (5 bases). The germline gives CDR1 SGHRS, CDR2 YFSETQ. The CDR3 sequence is 15 residues long. Trimming pared 4 bases from V and 3 bases from J, leaving 14 bases between. The CDR3, as DNA: TGCGCCAGCAGCCCGGCCTTTACAGGTGGAAACACCATATATTTT. It encodes CASSPAFTGGNTIYF.

The CDR3 loop is CASSLQGVGTTGELFF. CDR3 in DNA: TGTGCCAGCAGCTTACAGGGGGTAGGGACCACCGGGGAGCTGTTTTTT. The rearrangement joins TRBV7-3 to TRBJ2-2, with 7 bases aligning to TRBD1. Per germline, CDR1 SGHTA and CDR2 FQGTGA. This CDR3 contains 16 residues. The V and J ends lost 2 bases and 4 bases, in that order; junction bases with no gene match: 7.

The chain joins TRBV5-1 to TRBJ2-3, with a tentative D call TRBD1 (5 bases). Germline CDR1 SGHRS, CDR2 YFSETQ. The CDR3 is 14 amino acids. V was pared by 7 bases and J by 3 bases, with 15 bases between. The CDR3 sequence: CASARQGKTDTQYF. CDR3 sequence (DNA): TGCGCCAGCGCCCGTCAGGGTAAGACAGATACGCAGTATTTT.

This clone was counted once. An end of the junction does not agree with germline; a read error may underlie this. This sequence joins TRBV2 and TRBJ2-3, with D possibly matching TRBD1 (6 bases). Germline CDR1 and CDR2: SNHLY and FYNNEI. This CDR3 is built from 13 residues. In nucleotides, the CDR3 is TGTGCCTGCAGGGGTGGCATTTCAGATACGCAGTATTTT. This gives the protein CACRGGISDTQYF. The full variable domain, in which reference TRBV2 and TRBJ2-3 provide the parts outside the CDR3, is EPEVTQTPSHQVTQMGQEVILRCVPISNHLYFYWYRQILGQKVEFLVSFYNNEISEKSEIFDDQFSVERPDGSNFTLKIRSTKLEDSAMYFCACRGGISDTQYFGPGTRLTVL.

In its sample, this clone was seen a few times. The chain is built from TRBV12-5 and TRBJ1-1; D is unclear. This CDR3 is built from 10 residues. Germline loops: CDR1 LGHNT, CDR2 FRNRAP. The V and J ends lost 5 bases and 11 bases respectively, with 9 bases between them. The CDR3 nucleotides read TGTGCTAGTGGTATAGCGCGGGCTTTCTTT. Amino acids: CASGIARAFF.

The J gene is TRBJ1-4, the V gene TRBV6-5, with D tentatively TRBD1 (5 bases). CDR3 length equals 12 residues. The V and J ends lost 7 bases and 11 bases respectively, with 14 bases between them. Germline V gene lookup returns CDR1 MNHEY and CDR2 SVGAGI. CDR3 loop: CASISYGGKLFF. CDR3 in DNA: TGTGCCAGCATTTCCTATGGGGGGAAACTGTTTTTT.

The genes are TRBV19 and TRBJ1-1, with D tentatively TRBD1 (6 bases). Trimming left V 0 bases short and J 2 bases short, with 13 bases between. Germline CDR1 reads LNHDA; CDR2 reads SQIVND (reference sequence). CDR3 size: 16 residues. The CDR3 DNA is TGTGCCAGTAGTATAGATCCGGGGACACCTAACACTGAAGCTTTCTTT. It encodes CASSIDPGTPNTEAFF.

The rearrangement links TRBV6-1 to TRBJ2-5; 7 nucleotides match TRBD2. The junction had 11 bases not matched to a gene; V was cut back by 2 bases and J by 5 bases. CDR3 length equals 16 residues. CDR1 is MNHNS, CDR2 SASEGT, per germline. The CDR3 here is CASSELGGTRGETQYF. The CDR3 DNA follows: TGTGCCAGCAGTGAATTGGGAGGGACCCGCGGGGAGACCCAGTACTTC.

The gene calls are TRBV6-4 and TRBJ2-1; 7 bases are shared with TRBD2. Germline CDR1 is MRHNA and CDR2 is SNTAGT. V lost 2 bases and J lost 3; bases outside the gene matches: 4. The CDR3 spans 15 residues. The chain's CDR3 is CASSDGGGDYNEQFF. In DNA form, the CDR3 reads TGTGCCAGCAGTGACGGGGGGGGAGACTACAATGAGCAGTTCTTC.

The J gene is TRBJ2-1, the V gene TRBV6-5; 10 nucleotides match TRBD1. V gave up 5 bases and J gave up 8 bases; unmatched junction bases: 9. The CDR3 sequence is 15 residues long. CDR1 is MNHEY and CDR2 is SVGAGI in the germline V gene. The CDR3 DNA reads as TGTGCCAGCAGTAAGACCGGGACAGGGGTCGATGAGCAGTTCTTC. It encodes CASSKTGTGVDEQFF.

The V call is TRBV10-3, the J call TRBJ2-5; TRBD2 aligns across 7 bases. CDR1 is ENHRY, CDR2 SYGVKD, per germline. The CDR3 loop spans 15 amino acids. J lost 5 bases, V lost 4 bases, and 10 bases had no gene match. In DNA form, the CDR3 reads TGTGCCATCAGTGCCCTATGGGGGGGGGAGGAGACCCAGTACTTC. As protein: CAISALWGGEETQYF.

The chain links TRBV7-9 to TRBJ2-7; a weak D match, TRBD1 (6 bases). V shed 5 bases and J shed 3 bases, with 17 bases lying between them. Germline V gene sequence: CDR1 SEHNR, CDR2 FQNEAQ (reference sequence). There are 15 residues in the CDR3. The CDR3 DNA reads TGTGCCAGCAGCACGGTGGACAGTAGCCACTACGAGCAGTACTTC. As protein: CASSTVDSSHYEQYF.

This chain joins TRBV13 and TRBJ2-5; TRBD2 matches 8 bases. The CDR3 has 17 residues. CDR1 is PRHDT, CDR2 FYEKMQ, per germline (reference sequence). Germline trimming cut 1 base from V and 5 bases from J; bases unmatched to any gene: 12. The CDR3 sequence is CASSLESLAGNGETQYF. CDR3 DNA sequence: TGTGCCAGCAGCTTAGAGAGTCTAGCGGGCAACGGGGAGACCCAGTACTTC.

The chain employs TRBV29-1 and TRBJ2-7, with D possibly matching TRBD1 (5 bases). Germline-derived CDR1 and CDR2 are SQVTM and ANQGSEA. V lost 4 bases and J lost 2, with 12 bases in between. The CDR3 sequence is 13 residues long. This CDR3 reads CSVVWADTYEQYF. The CDR3 DNA sequence: TGCAGCGTTGTTTGGGCGGACACCTACGAGCAGTACTTC.

V gene TRBV5-6 combines with J gene TRBJ2-4; tentatively, D is TRBD2 (5 bases). The germline CDR1 and CDR2 sequences are SGHDT and YYEEEE. V was trimmed by 1 base and J by 3 bases, leaving 11 bases between them. The CDR3 spans 15 residues. The DNA of the CDR3 is TGTGCCAGCAGCTTGTTCGGGGTACTCAAAAACATTCAGTACTTC. Amino acids: CASSLFGVLKNIQYF.